This T cell receptor (beta chain) originates from a study of post-analysis software for immune sequencing data. About the study: Courses of disease covered relapsing-remitting, secondary progressive and progressive-relapsing multiple sclerosis. The study's findings and limits: The study found significantly lower normalized Chao1 diversity in multiple sclerosis patients than in controls. Included in a set of four or five TRBV segments more frequent in patients than controls were TRBV5-6, TRBV5-1 and TRBV20-1. F-measure co-clustering was strong for batch-matched samples.

CDR1 is MNHEY and CDR2 is SMNVEV in the germline V gene (reference sequence). The CDR3 length is 17 residues. V was clipped by 5 bases and J by 2 bases; unmatched bases: 7. Built from TCR beta cDNA, the libraries had unique molecular identifiers in them. One entry per CDR3 protein results from TCRdb running MiXCR on the PCR reads. The sample shows hundreds of thousands of distinct CDR3 sequences, 25% to 30% of them seen only once. Details on this clonotype: Its antigen is as yet unknown.

The gene calls are TRBV27 and TRBJ2-1; TRBD2 matches 12 bases. The sequence was obtained from a girl under 18 with multiple sclerosis. Specimen: blood. The CDR3 region is CASSASLAGGPYNEQFF. For the CDR3, the DNA is TGTGCCAGCAGTGCCTCTCTAGCGGGAGGGCCCTACAATGAGCAGTTCTTC.